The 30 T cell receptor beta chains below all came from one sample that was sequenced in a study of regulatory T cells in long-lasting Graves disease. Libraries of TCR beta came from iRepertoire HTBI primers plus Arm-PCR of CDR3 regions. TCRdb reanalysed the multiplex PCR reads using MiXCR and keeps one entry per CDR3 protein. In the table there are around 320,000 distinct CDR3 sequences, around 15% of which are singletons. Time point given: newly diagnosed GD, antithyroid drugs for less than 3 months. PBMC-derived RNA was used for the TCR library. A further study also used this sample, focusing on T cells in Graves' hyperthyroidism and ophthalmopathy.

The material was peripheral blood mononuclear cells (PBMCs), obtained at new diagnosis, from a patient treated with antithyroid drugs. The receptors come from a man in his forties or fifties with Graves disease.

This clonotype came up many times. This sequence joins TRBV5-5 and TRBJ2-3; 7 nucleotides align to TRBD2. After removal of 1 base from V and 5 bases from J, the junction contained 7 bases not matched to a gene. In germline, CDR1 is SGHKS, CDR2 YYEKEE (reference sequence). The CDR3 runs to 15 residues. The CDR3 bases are TGTGCCAGCAGCTTGTTGGCGGGGGTGGGAGATACGCAGTATTTT. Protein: CASSLLAGVGDTQYF. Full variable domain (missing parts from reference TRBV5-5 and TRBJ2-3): DAGVTQSPTHLIKTRGQQVTLRCSPISGHKSVSWYQQVLGQGPQFIFQYYEKEERGRGNFPDRFSARQFPNYSSELNVNALLLGDSALYLCASSLLAGVGDTQYFGPGTRLTVL.

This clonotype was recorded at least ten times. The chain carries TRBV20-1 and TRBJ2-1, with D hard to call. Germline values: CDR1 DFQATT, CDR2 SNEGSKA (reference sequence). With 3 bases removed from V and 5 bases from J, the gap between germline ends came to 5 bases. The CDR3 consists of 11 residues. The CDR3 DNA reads TGCAGTGCTAGGGGCGACAATGAGCAGTTCTTC. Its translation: CSARGDNEQFF.

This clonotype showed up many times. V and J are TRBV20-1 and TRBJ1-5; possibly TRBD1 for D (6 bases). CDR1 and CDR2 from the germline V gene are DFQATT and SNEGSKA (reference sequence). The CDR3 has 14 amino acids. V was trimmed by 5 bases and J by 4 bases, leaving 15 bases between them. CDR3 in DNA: TGCAGTGCTCCGGAGGGGGGATCGAATCAGCCCCAGCATTTT. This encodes CSAPEGGSNQPQHF.

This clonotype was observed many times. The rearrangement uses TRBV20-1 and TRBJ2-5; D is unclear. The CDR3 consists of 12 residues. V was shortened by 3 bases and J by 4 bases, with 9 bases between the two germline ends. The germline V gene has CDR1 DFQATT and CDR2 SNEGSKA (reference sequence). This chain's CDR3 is CSASAGPETQYF. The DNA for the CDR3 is TGCAGTGCTAGTGCAGGTCCAGAGACCCAGTACTTC.

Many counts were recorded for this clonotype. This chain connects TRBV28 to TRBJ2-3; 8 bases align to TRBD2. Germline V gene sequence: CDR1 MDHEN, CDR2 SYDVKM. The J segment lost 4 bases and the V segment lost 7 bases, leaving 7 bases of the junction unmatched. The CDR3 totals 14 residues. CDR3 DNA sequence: TGTGCCAGCAATCTCCGGGGGGGATCAGATACGCAGTATTTT. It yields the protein CASNLRGGSDTQYF.

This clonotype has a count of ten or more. The CDR3 loop is CATSRDRRQPQHF. The CDR3 coding sequence is TGTGCCACCAGCAGAGATCGGCGTCAGCCCCAGCATTTT. The gene calls are TRBV15 and TRBJ1-5; D not certain. This CDR3 spans 13 amino acids. Germline V gene sequence: CDR1 LNHNV, CDR2 YYDKDF (reference sequence). The V and J ends lost 0 bases and 6 bases respectively, with 6 bases between them. Full variable domain (rest looked up from reference TRBV15 and TRBJ1-5): DAMVIQNPRYQVTQFGKPVTLSCSQTLNHNVMYWYQQKSSQAPKLLFHYYDKDFNNEADTPDNFQSRRPNTSFCFLDIRSPGLGDTAMYLCATSRDRRQPQHFGDGTRLSIL.

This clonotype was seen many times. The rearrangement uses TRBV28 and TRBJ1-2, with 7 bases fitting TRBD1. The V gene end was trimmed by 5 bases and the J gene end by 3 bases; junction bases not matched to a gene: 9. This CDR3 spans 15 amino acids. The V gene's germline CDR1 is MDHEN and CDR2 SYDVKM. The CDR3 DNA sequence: TGTGCCAGCAGTCCGTCGGACAGGAGAGACTATGGCTACACCTTC. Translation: CASSPSDRRDYGYTF.

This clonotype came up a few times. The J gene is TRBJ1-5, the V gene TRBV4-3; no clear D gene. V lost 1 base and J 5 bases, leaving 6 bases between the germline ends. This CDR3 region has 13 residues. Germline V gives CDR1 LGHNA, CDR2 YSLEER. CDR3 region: CASSQAVHQPQHF. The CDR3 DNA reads TGCGCCAGCAGCCAAGCGGTACATCAGCCCCAGCATTTT.

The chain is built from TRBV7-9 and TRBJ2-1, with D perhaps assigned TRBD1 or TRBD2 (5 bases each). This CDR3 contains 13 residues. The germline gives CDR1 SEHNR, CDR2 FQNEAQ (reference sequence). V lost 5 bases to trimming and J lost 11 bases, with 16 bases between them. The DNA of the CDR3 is TGTGCCAGCAGCATAGGGACCGGTCCCAAGCAGTTCTTC. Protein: CASSIGTGPKQFF.

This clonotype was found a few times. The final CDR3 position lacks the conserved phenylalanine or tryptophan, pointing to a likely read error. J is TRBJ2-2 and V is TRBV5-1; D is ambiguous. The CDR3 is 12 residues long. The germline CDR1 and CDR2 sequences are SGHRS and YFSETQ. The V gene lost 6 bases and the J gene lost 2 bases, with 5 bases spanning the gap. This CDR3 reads CASNPNTGELFI. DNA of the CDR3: TGCGCCAGCAACCCCAACACCGGGGAGCTGTTTATT.

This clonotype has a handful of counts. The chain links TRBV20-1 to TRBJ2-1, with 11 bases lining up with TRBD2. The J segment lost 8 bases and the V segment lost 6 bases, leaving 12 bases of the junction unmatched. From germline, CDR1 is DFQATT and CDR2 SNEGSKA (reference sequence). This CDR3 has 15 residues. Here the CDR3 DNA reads TGCAGTGCGATCGTAGCGGGGGGGCATTCGGATGAGCAGTTCTTC. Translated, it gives CSAIVAGGHSDEQFF.

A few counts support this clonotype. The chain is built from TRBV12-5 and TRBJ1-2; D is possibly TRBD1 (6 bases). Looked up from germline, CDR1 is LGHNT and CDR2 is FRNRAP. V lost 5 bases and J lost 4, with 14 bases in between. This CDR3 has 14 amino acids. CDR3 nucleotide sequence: TGTGCTAGTGGTGCATGGGACAAGCCCTATGGCTACACCTTC. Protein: CASGAWDKPYGYTF.

The CDR3 is CASSLSESGGYTF. The CDR3 DNA reads as TGTGCCAGCAGCCTTTCTGAAAGTGGGGGCTACACCTTC. The J gene is TRBJ1-2, the V gene TRBV6-2 or TRBV6-3; no firm D call. The CDR3 extends over 13 amino acids. Trimming removed 6 bases from V and 8 bases from J, with 16 bases in between. The germline CDR1 and CDR2 sequences are MNHEY and SVGEGT.

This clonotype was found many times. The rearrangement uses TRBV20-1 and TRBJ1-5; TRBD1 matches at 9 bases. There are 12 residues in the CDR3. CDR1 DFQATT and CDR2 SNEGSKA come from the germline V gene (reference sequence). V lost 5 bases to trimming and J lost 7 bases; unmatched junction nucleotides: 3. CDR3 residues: CSARQGVQPQHF. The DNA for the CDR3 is TGCAGTGCTCGACAGGGGGTCCAGCCCCAGCATTTT.

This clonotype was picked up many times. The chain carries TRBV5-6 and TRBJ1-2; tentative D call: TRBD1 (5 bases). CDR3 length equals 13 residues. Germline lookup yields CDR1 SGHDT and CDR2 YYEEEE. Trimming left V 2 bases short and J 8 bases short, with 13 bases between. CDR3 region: CASSFGGTYGYTF. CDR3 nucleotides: TGTGCCAGCAGCTTTGGCGGGACCTACGGCTACACCTTC.

The CDR3 loop is CASSLTSISYNEQFF. In DNA form, the CDR3 reads TGTGCCAGCAGCTTAACGAGCATCTCCTACAATGAGCAGTTCTTC. The chain uses TRBV7-3 and TRBJ2-1; D remains ambiguous. Germline V gene data show CDR1 as SGHTA and CDR2 as FQGTGA. The CDR3 runs to 15 residues. V gave up 0 bases and J gave up 0 bases, with 6 bases separating them.

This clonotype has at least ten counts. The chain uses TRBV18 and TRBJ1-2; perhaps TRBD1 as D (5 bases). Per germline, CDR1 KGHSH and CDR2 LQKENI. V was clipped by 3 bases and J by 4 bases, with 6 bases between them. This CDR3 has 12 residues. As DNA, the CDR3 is TGTGCCAGCTCACCCGGGGGCTATGGCTACACCTTC. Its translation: CASSPGGYGYTF.

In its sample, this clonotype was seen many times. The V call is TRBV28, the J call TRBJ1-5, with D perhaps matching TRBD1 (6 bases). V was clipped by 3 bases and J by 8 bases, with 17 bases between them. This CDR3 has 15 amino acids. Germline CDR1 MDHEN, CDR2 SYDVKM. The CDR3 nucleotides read TGTGCCAGCAGTTTTGTGGGGGCCAAGCTCGAGCCCCAGCATTTT. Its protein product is CASSFVGAKLEPQHF.

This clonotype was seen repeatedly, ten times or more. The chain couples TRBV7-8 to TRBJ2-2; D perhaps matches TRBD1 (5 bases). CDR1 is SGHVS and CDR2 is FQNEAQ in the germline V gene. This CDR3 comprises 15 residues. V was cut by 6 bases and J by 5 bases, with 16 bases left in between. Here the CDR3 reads CASRGPGAGTGELFF. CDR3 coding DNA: TGTGCCAGCAGAGGCCCTGGGGCTGGAACCGGGGAGCTGTTTTTT.

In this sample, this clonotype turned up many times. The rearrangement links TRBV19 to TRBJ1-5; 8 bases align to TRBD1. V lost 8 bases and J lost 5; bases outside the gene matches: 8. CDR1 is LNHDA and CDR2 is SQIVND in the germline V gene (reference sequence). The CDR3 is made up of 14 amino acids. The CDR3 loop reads CASRSTGDYQPQHF. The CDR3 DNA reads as TGTGCCAGTCGCTCGACAGGGGATTATCAGCCCCAGCATTTT.

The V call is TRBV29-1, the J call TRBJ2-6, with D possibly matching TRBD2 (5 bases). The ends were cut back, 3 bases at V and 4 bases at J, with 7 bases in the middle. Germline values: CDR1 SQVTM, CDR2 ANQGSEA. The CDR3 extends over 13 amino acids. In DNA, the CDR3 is TGCAGCGTTGATCGAGGGGGGGCCAACGTCCTGACTTTC. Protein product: CSVDRGGANVLTF. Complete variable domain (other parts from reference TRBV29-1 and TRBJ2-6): SAVISQKPSRDICQRGTSLTIQCQVDSQVTMMFWYRQQPGQSLTLIATANQGSEATYESGFVIDKFPISRPNLTFSTLTVSNMSPEDSSIYLCSVDRGGANVLTFGAGSRLTVL.

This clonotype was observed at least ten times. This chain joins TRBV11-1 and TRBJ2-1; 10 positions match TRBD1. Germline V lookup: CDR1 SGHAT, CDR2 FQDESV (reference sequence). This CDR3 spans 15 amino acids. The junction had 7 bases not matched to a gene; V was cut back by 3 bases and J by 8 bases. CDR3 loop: CASSLRDRGSHEQFF. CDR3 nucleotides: TGTGCCAGCAGCTTGCGGGACAGGGGATCACATGAGCAGTTCTTC.

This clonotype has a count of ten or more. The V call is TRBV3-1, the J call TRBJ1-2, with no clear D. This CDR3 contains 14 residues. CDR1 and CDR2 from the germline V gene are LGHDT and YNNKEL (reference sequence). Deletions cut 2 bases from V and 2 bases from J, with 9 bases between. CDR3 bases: TGTGCCAGCAGCCAAAGGACGGGAAACTATGGCTACACCTTC. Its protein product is CASSQRTGNYGYTF.

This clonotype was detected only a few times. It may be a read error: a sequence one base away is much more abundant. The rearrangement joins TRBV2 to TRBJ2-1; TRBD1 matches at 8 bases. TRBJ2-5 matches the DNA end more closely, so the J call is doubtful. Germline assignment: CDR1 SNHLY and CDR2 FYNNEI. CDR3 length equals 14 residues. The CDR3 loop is CASKMAGGAETQYF. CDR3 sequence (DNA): TGTGCCAGCAAGATGGCAGGGGGCGCAGAGACCCAGTACTTC.

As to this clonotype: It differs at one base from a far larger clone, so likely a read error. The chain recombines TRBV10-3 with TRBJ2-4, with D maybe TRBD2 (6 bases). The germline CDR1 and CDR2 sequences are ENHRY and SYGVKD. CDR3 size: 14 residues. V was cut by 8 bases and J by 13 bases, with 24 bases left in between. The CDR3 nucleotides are TGTGCCATCGGGGACGGGAGCTCCTACAATGAGCAGTACTTC. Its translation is CAIGDGSSYNEQYF.

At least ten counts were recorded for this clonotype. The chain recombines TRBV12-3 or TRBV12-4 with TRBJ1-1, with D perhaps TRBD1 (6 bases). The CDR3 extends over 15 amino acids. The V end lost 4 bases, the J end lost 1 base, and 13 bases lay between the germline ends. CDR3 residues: CASSSRRGANTEAFF. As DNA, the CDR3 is TGTGCCAGCAGTTCCAGGCGGGGGGCGAACACTGAAGCTTTCTTT.

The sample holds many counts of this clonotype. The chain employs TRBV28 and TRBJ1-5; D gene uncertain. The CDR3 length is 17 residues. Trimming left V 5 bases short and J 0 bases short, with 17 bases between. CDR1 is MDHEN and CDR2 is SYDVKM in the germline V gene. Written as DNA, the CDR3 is TGTGCCAGCAGTCTGGGCGGCGGGAGCTATAGCAATCAGCCCCAGCATTTT. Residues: CASSLGGGSYSNQPQHF.

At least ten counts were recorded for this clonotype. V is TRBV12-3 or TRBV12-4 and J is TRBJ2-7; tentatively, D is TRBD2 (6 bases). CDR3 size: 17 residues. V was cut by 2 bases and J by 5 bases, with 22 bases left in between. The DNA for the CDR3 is TGTGCCAGCAGTTTACCCCCAGGGAGGAACGGTGTCAACGAGCAGTACTTC. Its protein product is CASSLPPGRNGVNEQYF.

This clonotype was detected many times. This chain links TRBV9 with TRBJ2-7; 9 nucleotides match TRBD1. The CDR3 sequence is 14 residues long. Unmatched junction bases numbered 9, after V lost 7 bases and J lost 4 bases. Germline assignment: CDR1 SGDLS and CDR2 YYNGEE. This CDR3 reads CASSSTGQGYEQYF. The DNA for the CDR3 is TGTGCCAGCTCCAGTACGGGACAGGGTTACGAGCAGTACTTC. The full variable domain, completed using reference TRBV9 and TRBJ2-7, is DSGVTQTPKHLITATGQRVTLRCSPRSGDLSVYWYQQSLDQGLQFLIQYYNGEERAKGNILERFSAQQFPDLHSELNLSSLELGDSALYFCASSSTGQGYEQYFGPGTRLTVT.

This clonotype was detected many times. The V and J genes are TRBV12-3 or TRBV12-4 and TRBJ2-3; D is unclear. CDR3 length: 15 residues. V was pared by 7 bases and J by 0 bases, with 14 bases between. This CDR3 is CASTLGIVSTDTQYF. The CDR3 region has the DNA TGTGCCAGCACCCTCGGTATTGTCAGCACAGATACGCAGTATTTT.